This T cell receptor beta chain was profiled in a study of shared clonotypes between healthy human individuals. In this sample, this clone turned up a few times. With 3 bases clipped from V and 4 bases from J, the junction kept 5 bases outside the gene matches. This CDR3 comprises 15 residues. Germline-derived CDR1 and CDR2 are ENHRY and SYGVKD. The assay was immunoSEQ multiplex PCR, and TCRdb's table has in-frame clones only and misses some. The sample has about 1.5 million clones, 95% to 99% seen once. This chain connects TRBV10-3 to TRBJ1-1, with 10 nucleotides matching TRBD1. The sequence came from a man younger than 40 in good health. Specimen: naive CD4+ T cells sorted from blood. The subset here: CD45RA+ positively selected. CDR3 sequence: CAISDGRTGGTEAFF. The DNA of the CDR3 is TGTGCCATCAGTGACGGAAGGACAGGGGGCACTGAAGCTTTCTTT.